The T cell receptor (beta chain) described here comes from a study of shared clonotypes between healthy human individuals. Germline V gene sequence: CDR1 LNHDA, CDR2 SQIVND (reference sequence). This CDR3 is built from 14 residues. Trimming took off 9 bases at V and 7 bases at J, with 22 bases between the two ends. Assay: immunoSEQ multiplex PCR; the TCRdb copy retains only in-frame clones and omits some. The sample has 2.3 million or so clones, 93% seen once. Remarks on this clone: Its antigen remains unidentified.

Every contributor of samples was a Caucasian grown-up residing in Nashville, Tennessee. Regarding the study as a whole: Sampling involved blood alone; tissue repertoires likely differ. Among a handful of donors, approximately 5% of naive CD4 clonotypes were found in common. An effect of sequencing depth on clonotype sharing among donors was expected.

Sequenced: naive CD4+ T cells from PBMCs. Subset reported: CD45RA+ positively selected. The rearrangement links TRBV19 to TRBJ2-7; D may be TRBD1 (6 bases). The sequence came from a man between 18 and 35 years old in good health. Some clones in this sample may be carry-over from other donors' samples. The CDR3 protein is CASRLGQQRGEQYF. The CDR3, as DNA: TGTGCCAGCCGCTTGGGACAACAACGAGGGGAGCAGTACTTC.